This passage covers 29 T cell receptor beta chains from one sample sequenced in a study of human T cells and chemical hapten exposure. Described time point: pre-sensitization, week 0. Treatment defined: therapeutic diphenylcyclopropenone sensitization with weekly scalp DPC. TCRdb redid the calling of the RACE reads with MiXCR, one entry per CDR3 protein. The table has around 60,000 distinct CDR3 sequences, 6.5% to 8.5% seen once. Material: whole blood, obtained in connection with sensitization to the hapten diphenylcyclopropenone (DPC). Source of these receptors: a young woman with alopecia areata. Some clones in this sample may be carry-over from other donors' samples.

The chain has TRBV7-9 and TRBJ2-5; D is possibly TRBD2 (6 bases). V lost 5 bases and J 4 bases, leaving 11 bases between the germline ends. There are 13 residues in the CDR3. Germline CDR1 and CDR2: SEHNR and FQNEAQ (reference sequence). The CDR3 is CASSLSGLETQYF. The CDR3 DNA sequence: TGTGCCAGCAGCCTTAGCGGTTTAGAGACCCAGTACTTC.

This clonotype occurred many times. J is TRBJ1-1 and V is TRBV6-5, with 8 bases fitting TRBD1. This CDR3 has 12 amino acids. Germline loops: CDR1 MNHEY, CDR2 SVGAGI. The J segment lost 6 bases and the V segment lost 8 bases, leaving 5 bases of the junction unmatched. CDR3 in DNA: TGTGCCAGCCGACAGGGGATCGCTGAAGCTTTCTTT. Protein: CASRQGIAEAFF.

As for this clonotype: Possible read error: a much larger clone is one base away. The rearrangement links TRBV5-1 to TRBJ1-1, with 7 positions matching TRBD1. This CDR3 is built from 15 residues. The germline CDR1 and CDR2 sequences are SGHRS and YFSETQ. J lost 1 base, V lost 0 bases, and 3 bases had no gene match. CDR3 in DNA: TGCGCCAGCAGCTTGGTGGAGGGGGCGAACACTGAAGCTTTCTTT. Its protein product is CASSLVEGANTEAFF.

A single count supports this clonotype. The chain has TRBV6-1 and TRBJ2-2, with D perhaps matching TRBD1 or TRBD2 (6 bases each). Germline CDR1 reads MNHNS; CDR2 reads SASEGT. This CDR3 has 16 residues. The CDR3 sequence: CERRRGGTKNTGELFF. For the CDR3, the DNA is TGTGAAAGAAGGAGAGGAGGGACAAAGAACACCGGGGAGCTGTTTTTT.

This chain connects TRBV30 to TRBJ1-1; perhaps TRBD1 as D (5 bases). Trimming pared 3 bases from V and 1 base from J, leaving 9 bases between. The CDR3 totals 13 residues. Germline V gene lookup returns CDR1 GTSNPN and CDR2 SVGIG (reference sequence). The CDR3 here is CAWRDTGNTEAFF. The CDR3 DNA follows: TGTGCCTGGAGAGATACAGGGAACACTGAAGCTTTCTTT. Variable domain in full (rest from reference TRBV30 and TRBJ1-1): SQTIHQWPATLVQPVGSPLSLECTVEGTSNPNLYWYRQAAGRGLQLLFYSVGIGQISSEVPQNLSASRPQDRQFILSSKKLLLSDSGFYLCAWRDTGNTEAFFGQGTRLTVV.

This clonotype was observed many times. The CDR3 region is CASSLGGRAIQYF. The CDR3, as DNA: TGTGCCAGCAGCTTAGGAGGCCGAGCCATTCAGTACTTC. The V and J genes are TRBV13 and TRBJ2-4; D is undetermined. The CDR3 is 13 residues long. CDR1 and CDR2 from the germline V gene are PRHDT and FYEKMQ (reference sequence). The V gene lost 0 bases and the J gene lost 9 bases, with 9 bases spanning the gap.

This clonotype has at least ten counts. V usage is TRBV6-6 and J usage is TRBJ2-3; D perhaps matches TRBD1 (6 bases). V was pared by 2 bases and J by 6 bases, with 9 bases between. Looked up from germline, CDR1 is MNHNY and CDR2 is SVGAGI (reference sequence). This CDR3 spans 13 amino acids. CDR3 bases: TGTGCCAGCAGTTACAGGACAGCCGATACGCAGTATTTT. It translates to CASSYRTADTQYF.

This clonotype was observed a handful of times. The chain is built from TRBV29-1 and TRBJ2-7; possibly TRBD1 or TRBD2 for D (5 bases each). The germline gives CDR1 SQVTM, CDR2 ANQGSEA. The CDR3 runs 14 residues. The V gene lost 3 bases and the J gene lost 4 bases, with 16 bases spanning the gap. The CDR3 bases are TGCAGCGTTGAGCCGGGACCACTAGGGTACGAGCAGTACTTC. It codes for CSVEPGPLGYEQYF.

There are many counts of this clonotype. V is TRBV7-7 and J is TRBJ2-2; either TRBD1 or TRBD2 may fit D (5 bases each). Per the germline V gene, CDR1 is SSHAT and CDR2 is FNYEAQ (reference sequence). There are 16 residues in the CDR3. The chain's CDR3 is CASGTRNLANTGELFF. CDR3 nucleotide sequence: TGTGCTAGTGGGACGAGAAACCTTGCGAACACCGGGGAGCTGTTTTTT.

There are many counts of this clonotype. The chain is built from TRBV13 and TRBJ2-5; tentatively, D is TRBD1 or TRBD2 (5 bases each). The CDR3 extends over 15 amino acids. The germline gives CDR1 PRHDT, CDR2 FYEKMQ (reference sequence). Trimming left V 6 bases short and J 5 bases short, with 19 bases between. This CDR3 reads CASRRRVEDSETQYF. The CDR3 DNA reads TGTGCCAGCAGACGCAGGGTTGAGGACTCGGAGACCCAGTACTTC.

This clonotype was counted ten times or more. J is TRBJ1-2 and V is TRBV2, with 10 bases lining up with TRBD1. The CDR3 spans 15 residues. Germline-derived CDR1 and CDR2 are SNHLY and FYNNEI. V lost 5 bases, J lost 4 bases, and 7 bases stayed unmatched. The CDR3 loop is CASSSRDRGIYGYTF. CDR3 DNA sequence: TGTGCCAGCAGTAGCCGGGACAGGGGTATCTATGGCTACACCTTC. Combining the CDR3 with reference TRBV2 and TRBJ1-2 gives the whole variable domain EPEVTQTPSHQVTQMGQEVILRCVPISNHLYFYWYRQILGQKVEFLVSFYNNEISEKSEIFDDQFSVERPDGSNFTLKIRSTKLEDSAMYFCASSSRDRGIYGYTFGSGTRLTVV.

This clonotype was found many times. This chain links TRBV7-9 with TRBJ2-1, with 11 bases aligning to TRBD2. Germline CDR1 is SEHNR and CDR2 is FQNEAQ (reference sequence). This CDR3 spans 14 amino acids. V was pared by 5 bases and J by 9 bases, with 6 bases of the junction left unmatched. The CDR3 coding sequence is TGTGCCAGCAGCCAACTAGCGGGGGCGGGTGAGCAGTTCTTC. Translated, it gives CASSQLAGAGEQFF. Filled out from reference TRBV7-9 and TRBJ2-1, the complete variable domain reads DTGVSQNPRHKITKRGQNVTFRCDPISEHNRLYWYRQTLGQGPEFLTYFQNEAQLEKSRLLSDRFSAERPKGSFSTLEIQRTEQGDSAMYLCASSQLAGAGEQFFGPGTRLTVL.

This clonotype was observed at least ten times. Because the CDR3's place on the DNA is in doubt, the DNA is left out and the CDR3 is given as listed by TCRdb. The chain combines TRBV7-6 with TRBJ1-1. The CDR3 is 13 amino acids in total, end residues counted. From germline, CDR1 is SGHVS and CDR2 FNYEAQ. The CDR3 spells CASSSSLVTEAFF.

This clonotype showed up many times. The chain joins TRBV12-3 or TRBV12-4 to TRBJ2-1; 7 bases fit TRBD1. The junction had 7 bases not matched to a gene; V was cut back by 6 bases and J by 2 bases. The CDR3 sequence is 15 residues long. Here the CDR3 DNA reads TGTGCCAGCAGCCTCCAACAGGGGACCTACAATGAGCAGTTCTTC. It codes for CASSLQQGTYNEQFF.

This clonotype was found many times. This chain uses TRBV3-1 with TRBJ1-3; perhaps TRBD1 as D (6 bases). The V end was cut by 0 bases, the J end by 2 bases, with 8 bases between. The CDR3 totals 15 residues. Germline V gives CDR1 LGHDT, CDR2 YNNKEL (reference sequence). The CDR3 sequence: CASSQDNRAGNTIYF. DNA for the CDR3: TGTGCCAGCAGCCAAGATAACAGGGCTGGAAACACCATATATTTT.

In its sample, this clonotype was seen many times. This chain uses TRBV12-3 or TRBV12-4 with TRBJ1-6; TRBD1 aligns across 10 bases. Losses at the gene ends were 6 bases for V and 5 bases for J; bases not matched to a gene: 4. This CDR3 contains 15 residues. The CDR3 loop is CASRPTGGHNSPLHF. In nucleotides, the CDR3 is TGTGCCAGCAGGCCGACAGGGGGCCATAATTCACCCCTCCACTTT.

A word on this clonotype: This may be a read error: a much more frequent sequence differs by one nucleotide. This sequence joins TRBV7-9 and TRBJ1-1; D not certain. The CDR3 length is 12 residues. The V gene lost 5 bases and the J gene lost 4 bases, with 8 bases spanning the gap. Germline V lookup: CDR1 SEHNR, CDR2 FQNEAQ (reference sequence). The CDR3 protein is CASSRGATEAFF. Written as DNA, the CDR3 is TGTGCCAGCAGCCGAGGAGCCACTGAAGCTTTCTTT.

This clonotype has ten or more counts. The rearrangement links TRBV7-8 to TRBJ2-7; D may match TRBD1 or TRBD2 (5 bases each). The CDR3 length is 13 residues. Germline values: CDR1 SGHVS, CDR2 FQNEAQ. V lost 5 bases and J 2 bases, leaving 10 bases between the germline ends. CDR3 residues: CASSRGVAYEQYF. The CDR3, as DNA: TGTGCCAGCAGCCGAGGGGTAGCCTACGAGCAGTACTTC. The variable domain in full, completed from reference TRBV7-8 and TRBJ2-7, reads GAGVSQSPRYKVAKRGQDVALRCDPISGHVSLFWYQQALGQGPEFLTYFQNEAQLDKSGLPSDRFFAERPEGSVSTLKIQRTQQEDSAVYLCASSRGVAYEQYFGPGTRLTVT.

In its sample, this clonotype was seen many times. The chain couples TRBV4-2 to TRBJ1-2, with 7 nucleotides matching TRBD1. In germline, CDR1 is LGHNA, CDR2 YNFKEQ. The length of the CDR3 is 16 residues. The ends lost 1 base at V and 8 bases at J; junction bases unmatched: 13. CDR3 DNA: TGTGCCAGCAGCCAAGTATACAGGGGAGATGTCATCGGCTACACCTTC. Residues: CASSQVYRGDVIGYTF.

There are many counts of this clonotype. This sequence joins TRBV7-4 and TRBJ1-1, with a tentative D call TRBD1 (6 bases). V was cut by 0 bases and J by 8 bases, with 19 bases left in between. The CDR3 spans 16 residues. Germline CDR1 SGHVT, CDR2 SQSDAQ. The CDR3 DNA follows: TGTGCCAGCAGCTTAGCGGACAGTAGACCAACCCCAGAAGCTTTCTTT. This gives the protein CASSLADSRPTPEAFF.

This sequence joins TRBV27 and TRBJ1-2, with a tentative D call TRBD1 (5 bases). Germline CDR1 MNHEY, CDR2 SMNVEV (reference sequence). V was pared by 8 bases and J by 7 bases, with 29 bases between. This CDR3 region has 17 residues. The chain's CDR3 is CASPHTLGGSGSPGYTF. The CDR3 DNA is TGTGCCAGCCCCCATACCTTGGGGGGGTCCGGGTCGCCTGGCTACACCTTC.

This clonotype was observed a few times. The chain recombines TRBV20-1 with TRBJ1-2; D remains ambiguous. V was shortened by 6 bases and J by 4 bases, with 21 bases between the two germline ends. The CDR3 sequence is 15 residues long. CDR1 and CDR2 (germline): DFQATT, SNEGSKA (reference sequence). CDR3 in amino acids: CSARQPLKSVYGYTF. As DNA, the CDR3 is TGCAGTGCCCGCCAACCTCTTAAATCCGTCTATGGCTACACCTTC.

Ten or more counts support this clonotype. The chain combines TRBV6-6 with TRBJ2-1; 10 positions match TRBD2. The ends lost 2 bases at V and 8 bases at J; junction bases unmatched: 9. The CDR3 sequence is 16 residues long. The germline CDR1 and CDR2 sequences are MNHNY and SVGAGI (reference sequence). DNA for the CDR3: TGTGCCAGCAGTTACCCCAGCGGGGGGGCGGGGTATGAGCAGTTCTTC. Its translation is CASSYPSGGAGYEQFF.

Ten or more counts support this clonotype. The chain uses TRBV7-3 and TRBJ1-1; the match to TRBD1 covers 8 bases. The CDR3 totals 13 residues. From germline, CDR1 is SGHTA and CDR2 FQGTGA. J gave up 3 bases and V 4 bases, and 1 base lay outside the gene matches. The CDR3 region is CASSSQGDTEAFF. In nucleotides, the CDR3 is TGTGCCAGCAGCTCACAGGGGGACACTGAAGCTTTCTTT.

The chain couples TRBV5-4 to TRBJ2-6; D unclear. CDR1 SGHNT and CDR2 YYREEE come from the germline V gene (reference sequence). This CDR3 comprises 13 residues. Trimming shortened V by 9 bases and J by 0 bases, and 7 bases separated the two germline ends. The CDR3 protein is CATLASGANVLTF. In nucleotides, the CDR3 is TGTGCCACCCTCGCCTCTGGGGCCAACGTCCTGACTTTC.

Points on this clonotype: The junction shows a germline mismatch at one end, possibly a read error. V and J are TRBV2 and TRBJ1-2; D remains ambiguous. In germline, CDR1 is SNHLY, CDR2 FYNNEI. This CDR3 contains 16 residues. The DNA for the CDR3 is TGTGCCAGCAGCGCGCTCTCTTCGATACCAAACTATGGCGACACCTTC. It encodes CASSALSSIPNYGDTF. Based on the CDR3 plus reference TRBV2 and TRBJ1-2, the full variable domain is EPEVTQTPSHQVTQMGQEVILRCVPISNHLYFYWYRQILGQKVEFLVSFYNNEISEKSEIFDDQFSVERPDGSNFTLKIRSTKLEDSAMYFCASSALSSIPNYGDTFGSGTRLTVV.

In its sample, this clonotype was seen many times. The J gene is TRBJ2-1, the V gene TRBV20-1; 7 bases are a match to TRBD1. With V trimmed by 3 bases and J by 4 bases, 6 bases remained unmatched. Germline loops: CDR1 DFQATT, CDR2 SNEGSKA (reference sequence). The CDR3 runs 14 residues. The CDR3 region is CSASFGQVYNEQFF. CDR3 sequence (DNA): TGCAGTGCTAGTTTCGGACAGGTATACAATGAGCAGTTCTTC.

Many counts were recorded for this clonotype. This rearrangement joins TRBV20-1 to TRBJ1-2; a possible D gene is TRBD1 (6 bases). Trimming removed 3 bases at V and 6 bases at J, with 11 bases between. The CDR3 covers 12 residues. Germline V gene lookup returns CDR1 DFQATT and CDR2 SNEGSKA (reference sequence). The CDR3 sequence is CSARTGTDGYTF. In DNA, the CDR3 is TGCAGTGCTAGGACAGGAACTGATGGCTACACCTTC.

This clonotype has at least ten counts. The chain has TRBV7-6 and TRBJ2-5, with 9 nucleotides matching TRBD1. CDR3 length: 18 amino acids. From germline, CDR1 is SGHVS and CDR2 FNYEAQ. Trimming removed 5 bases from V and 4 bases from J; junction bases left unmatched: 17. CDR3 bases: TGTGCCAGCAGCCTTCGAGGCCCGGGACAGGGATTCGGAGAGACCCAGTACTTC. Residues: CASSLRGPGQGFGETQYF.